This TCR beta chain comes out of a study of blood T cell repertoires in COVID-19. Study-level information: COVID-19 samples from acute and convalescent phases originated in the United States, Italy and Spain. T cells, B-cell-depleted T cells, or PBMCs supplied cDNA or gDNA.

The CDR3 covers 15 residues. Germline V lookup: CDR1 MNHEY, CDR2 SMNVEV (reference sequence). Trimming stripped 5 bases from V and 8 bases from J, with 18 bases between. In the original processing: It was from reference gene primer amplification that nucleated cell counts were estimated. Some clones are missing from TCRdb's copy, which holds only in-frame ones; the method was immunoSEQ multiplex PCR. V and J calls and clone size come straight from that table; D and trimming were deduced from the DNA. This sample has about 65,000 clones, with about 93% found just once. Concerning this clone itself: This sample also contains other DNA sequences that code for the same CDR3.

Sequencing was performed on peripheral blood. The sequence was collected from a man aged 65-85 years with active COVID-19. The rearrangement links TRBV27 to TRBJ1-4; D possibly corresponds to TRBD1 (6 bases). CDR3 sequence: CASSQLGAGEEKLFF. Here the CDR3 DNA reads TGTGCCAGCAGTCAACTGGGGGCAGGGGAGGAAAAACTGTTTTTT. The full variable domain, rest sourced from reference TRBV27 and TRBJ1-4, is EAQVTQNPRYLITVTGKKLTVTCSQNMNHEYMSWYRQDPGLGLRQIYYSMNVEVTDKGDVPEGYKVSRKEKRNFPLILESPSPNQTSLYFCASSQLGAGEEKLFFGSGTQLSVL.